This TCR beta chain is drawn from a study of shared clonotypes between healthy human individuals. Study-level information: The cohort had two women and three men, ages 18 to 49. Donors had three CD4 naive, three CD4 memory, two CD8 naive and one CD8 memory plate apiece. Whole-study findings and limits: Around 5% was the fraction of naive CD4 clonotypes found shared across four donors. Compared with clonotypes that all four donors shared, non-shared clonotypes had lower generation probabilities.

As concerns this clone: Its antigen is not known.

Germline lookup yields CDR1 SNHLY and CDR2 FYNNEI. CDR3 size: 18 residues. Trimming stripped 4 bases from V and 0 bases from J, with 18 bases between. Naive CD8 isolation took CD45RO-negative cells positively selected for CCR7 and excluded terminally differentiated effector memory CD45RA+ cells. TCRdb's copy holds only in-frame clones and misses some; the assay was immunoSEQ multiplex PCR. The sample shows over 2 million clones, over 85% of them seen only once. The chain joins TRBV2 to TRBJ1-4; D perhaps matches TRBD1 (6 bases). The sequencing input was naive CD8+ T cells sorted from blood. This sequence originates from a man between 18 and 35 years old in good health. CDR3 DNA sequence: TGTGCCAGCAGTGTCCCCTCACGGACAGCTGCAACTAATGAAAAACTGTTTTTT. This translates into CASSVPSRTAATNEKLFF. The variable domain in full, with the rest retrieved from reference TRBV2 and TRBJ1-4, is EPEVTQTPSHQVTQMGQEVILRCVPISNHLYFYWYRQILGQKVEFLVSFYNNEISEKSEIFDDQFSVERPDGSNFTLKIRSTKLEDSAMYFCASSVPSRTAATNEKLFFGSGTQLSVL.